The entry that follows covers one T cell receptor beta chain sequence. All participating donors were Caucasian adults from Nashville, Tennessee. Produced via immunoSEQ multiplex PCR; TCRdb's table is partial and in-frame only. The sample lists around 720,000 clones, around four fifths occurring once. These data are taken from a study of shared clonotypes between healthy human individuals. With 0 bases clipped from V and 14 bases from J, the junction kept 16 bases outside the gene matches. CDR1 is SGHTA and CDR2 is FQGTGA in the germline V gene. The CDR3 extends over 16 amino acids. The sample comprised memory CD4+ T cells sorted from blood. This sample's subset: CD45RA-negative fraction. This TCR was sampled from a woman aged 30 to 39 in good health. V usage is TRBV7-3 and J usage is TRBJ2-1; 7 bases match TRBD1. CDR3 DNA sequence: TGTGCCAGCAGCTTAACGAGTGGGACAGCCCACTCTCAGAAGTTCTTC. Its translation: CASSLTSGTAHSQKFF. Full variable domain (rest looked up from reference TRBV7-3 and TRBJ2-1): GAGVSQTPSNKVTEKGKYVELRCDPISGHTALYWYRQSLGQGPEFLIYFQGTGAADDSGLPNDRFFAVRPEGSVSTLKIQRTERGDSAVYLCASSLTSGTAHSQKFFGPGTRLTVL.